Detailed here is one T cell receptor (beta chain). The antigen remains unidentified. Russia was home to the donors, healthy Caucasian individuals aged about 6 to 90. Combining a sample-barcoded 5' primer with a J-beta primer mix, a second PCR ran for roughly 7 to 11 cycles. Individual samples furnished no less than 2.5 million CDR3-containing paired-end reads apiece. TCRdb independently ran MiXCR on the 5' RACE reads; one entry per CDR3 protein. The sample includes 1,500,000 or so distinct CDR3 sequences, roughly 43% of them seen just once. These data come from a study of blood T cells in healthy people across ages. Findings and limits, study-wide: Per million T cells, TCR beta diversity dropped about linearly as age rose.

Germline V CDR1 and CDR2: MNHEY, SVGAGI. V lost 0 bases and J lost 0, with 8 bases in between. This CDR3 spans 16 amino acids. The rearrangement links TRBV6-5 to TRBJ2-2; D remains unclear. Specimen: blood. This TCR was sampled from a woman between 18 and 29 years old in good health. CDR3 sequence reads: CASSYSLAANTGELFF. CDR3 bases: TGTGCCAGCAGTTACTCCCTGGCCGCGAACACCGGGGAGCTGTTTTTT.